This is a list of T cell receptor beta chains from one sample in a study of T cell responses to AZD1222 COVID-19 vaccine. This table comes from immunoSEQ multiplex PCR, and its TCRdb copy is limited to in-frame clones, with some not included. The table includes about 110,000 clones, nearly 90% detected once. The material was peripheral blood, obtained 28 days after the second AZD1222 dose. These receptors all stem from an adult who received the AZD1222 COVID-19 vaccine. CDR3s include the opening cysteine and the closing phenylalanine or tryptophan. D genes are given only for firm matches. Size tells how often a clone was seen (once, few, many) or the class of an expanded clone, and some rows leave it out.

TGTGCCAGCAGCCAGGGACCGAAAGAGACCCAGTACTTC,CASSQGPKETQYF,TRBV7-2,TRBJ2-5,-,-
TGTGCCACCAGCAGTAAGACTAGCGGGAGCCGGGCCTACGAGCAGTACTTC,CATSSKTSGSRAYEQYF,TRBV15,TRBJ2-7,TRBD2,once
TGCGCCAGCAGTTCGGTCCGGGGAGTGGATACGCAGTATTTT,CASSSVRGVDTQYF,TRBV5-1,TRBJ2-3,-,-
TGTGCCAGCAGCTCCATACACGGAAGCTATGGCTACACCTTC,CASSSIHGSYGYTF,TRBV13,TRBJ1-2,-,-
TGTGCCAGCAGGGGGCTTGGAGGCGGCTCCTACGAGCAGTACTTC,CASRGLGGGSYEQYF,TRBV28,TRBJ2-7,-,-
TGTGCCAGCAGCGTAGTGGGGGCTATTGGCTACACCTTC,CASSVVGAIGYTF,TRBV9,TRBJ1-2,-,-
TGTGCCAGCAGCTCAATAGAGGGAAATGAGCAGTTCTTC,CASSSIEGNEQFF,TRBV7-2,TRBJ2-1,-,-
TGTGCCAGCAGGCGGGATGTTGAAGCTTTCTTT,CASRRDVEAFF,TRBV12-3/TRBV12-4,TRBJ1-1,-,-
TGTGCCAGCAGGGTCGACCTCAGCGGGGCCTACAATGAGCAGTTCTTC,CASRVDLSGAYNEQFF,TRBV28,TRBJ2-1,TRBD2,few
TGTGCCAGCTCACCAGGTCTACAGACTGGAAACACCATATATTTT,CASSPGLQTGNTIYF,TRBV18,TRBJ1-3,-,-
TGTGCCAGCAGCCCCAGGGCCAACTATGGCTACACCTTC,CASSPRANYGYTF,TRBV11-2,TRBJ1-2,-,-
TGTGCCAGCAGCTTAGCGCTCGGTAGGAACACTGAAGCTTTCTTT,CASSLALGRNTEAFF,TRBV7-9,TRBJ1-1,-,-
TGTGCCATCGGCGGGTCTATGAACACTGAAGCTTTCTTT,CAIGGSMNTEAFF,TRBV10-3,TRBJ1-1,-,-
TGTGCCAGCAGCAAGACAGGGTTTTTGTATGGCTACACCTTC,CASSKTGFLYGYTF,TRBV7-2,TRBJ1-2,TRBD1,-
TGTGCCAGCTCAACGGCGGGAGTCAACTACAATGAGCAGTTCTTC,CASSTAGVNYNEQFF,TRBV18,TRBJ2-1,TRBD2,-
TGTGCCAGCAGTCCCAGGGTGAAGGCTGGAAACACCATATATTTT,CASSPRVKAGNTIYF,TRBV28,TRBJ1-3,-,-
TGCGCCAGCAGCGAGGACGGGACAGGGGCCTACGAGCAGTACTTC,CASSEDGTGAYEQYF,TRBV5-1,TRBJ2-7,TRBD1,few
TGTGCCAGCAGTTTATCGGGACTAGCGGGGCAGGGGTACTTC,CASSLSGLAGQGYF,TRBV28,TRBJ2-7,TRBD2,-
TGTGCCAGCATCCCCCGTCATGAGCAGTTCTTC,CASIPRHEQFF,TRBV2,TRBJ2-1,-,-
TGTGCCAGCAGCCAAGTCGCCGGGACAGGGGGAAATTCACCCCTCCACTTT,CASSQVAGTGGNSPLHF,TRBV4-2,TRBJ1-6,TRBD1,-
TGCGCCAGCAGCCCGACAGGACCGATTAATTCACCCCTCCACTTT,CASSPTGPINSPLHF,TRBV5-1,TRBJ1-6,-,-
TGTGCCAGTAGTATAGCCGGGATCTATGGCTACACCTTC,CASSIAGIYGYTF,TRBV19,TRBJ1-2,-,-
TGTGCCAGCAGCTTCGAGGCCAGGAACAGCTATGGCTACACCTTC,CASSFEARNSYGYTF,TRBV7-2,TRBJ1-2,-,-
TGTGCCAGCACCGCGGGACGAGGGAACACTGAAGCTTTCTTT,CASTAGRGNTEAFF,TRBV7-2,TRBJ1-1,-,few
TGTGCCACCAGCAGAGATCTTCGGACAGGGGGCCGGGAGACCCAGTACTTC,CATSRDLRTGGRETQYF,TRBV15,TRBJ2-5,TRBD1,-
TGTGCCAGCAGTTCCGCCTCTAGCGGGAGGGCCCTCGGGGCCAAAAACATTCAGTACTTC,CASSSASSGRALGAKNIQYF,TRBV6-2/TRBV6-3,TRBJ2-4,TRBD2,few
TGTGCCAGCAGCCCTCAAATCTCAGATACGCAGTATTTT,CASSPQISDTQYF,TRBV13,TRBJ2-3,-,-
TGTGCCACCAGCAGAGAGGGCCGGGATACGCAGTATTTT,CATSREGRDTQYF,TRBV15,TRBJ2-3,-,-
TGTGCCAGCAGCTTAGGAGGGGCTGAGAACTATGGCTACACCTTC,CASSLGGAENYGYTF,TRBV7-9,TRBJ1-2,-,-
TGTGCCAGCAGTTTTCGACACCGGGCCCTCTATGGCTACACCTTC,CASSFRHRALYGYTF,TRBV6-5,TRBJ1-2,-,-
TGTGCCACCAGCAGAGCGGGAAATCAGGGGGACTACTATGGCTACACCTTC,CATSRAGNQGDYYGYTF,TRBV15,TRBJ1-2,TRBD1,-
TGCGCCAGCAGCTCGGGGGGGTATGATCAGCCCCAGCATTTT,CASSSGGYDQPQHF,TRBV5-1,TRBJ1-5,-,-
TGTGCCAGCAAAGGGACAGCCTCCACCGGGGAGCTGTTTTTT,CASKGTASTGELFF,TRBV2,TRBJ2-2,TRBD1,-
TGCGCCAGCTCCATTACTAGCACAGATACGCAGTATTTT,CASSITSTDTQYF,TRBV4-3,TRBJ2-3,-,-
TGTGCCAGCCAGGACAGGGAGGACACCGGGGAGCTGTTTTTT,CASQDREDTGELFF,TRBV7-2,TRBJ2-2,TRBD1,-
TGTGCCAGCAGTCTCCCGGGAGGGGTGGTGATGAACACTGAAGCTTTCTTT,CASSLPGGVVMNTEAFF,TRBV28,TRBJ1-1,-,-
TGTGCCATCAGTGAAGCTAGCGGGAGGGACGAGACCCAGTACTTC,CAISEASGRDETQYF,TRBV10-3,TRBJ2-5,TRBD2,-
TGTGCCAGCAGTTACTCGACAGGGAGCTCCTACAATGAGCAGTTCTTC,CASSYSTGSSYNEQFF,TRBV6-6,TRBJ2-1,TRBD1,-
TGCAGTGTCAAACCCCAAGAGACCCAGTACTTC,CSVKPQETQYF,TRBV20-1,TRBJ2-5,-,-
TGTGCCAGCGGTACAGGGACCTACCAAGAGACCCAGTACTTC,CASGTGTYQETQYF,TRBV9,TRBJ2-5,-,once
TGTGCCAGCAGCGTAGGTACAGACCTGGGTGGCTACACCTTC,CASSVGTDLGGYTF,TRBV9,TRBJ1-2,-,-
TGTGCCAGCAGCCAAGCGGAGACTGAGCAGTTCTTC,CASSQAETEQFF,TRBV4-2,TRBJ2-1,-,-
TGTGCCAGCAGCCCCATCGAGAGGGGCAGGAACACTGAAGCTTTCTTT,CASSPIERGRNTEAFF,TRBV4-2,TRBJ1-1,-,-
TGTGCCAGCAGTGACAGGGCTAGCGGGAGTGATGAGCAGTTCTTC,CASSDRASGSDEQFF,TRBV6-6,TRBJ2-1,TRBD2,-
TGCGCCAGCACCTCGGGGGGGCGAGAGACCCAGTACTTC,CASTSGGRETQYF,TRBV5-1,TRBJ2-5,TRBD2,-
TGTGCCAGCAGTTTATCGACACCTGACACCGGGGAGCTGTTTTTT,CASSLSTPDTGELFF,TRBV28,TRBJ2-2,-,-
TGTGCCGGGGACAGATTGAGCTCCTACGAGCAGTACTTC,CAGDRLSSYEQYF,TRBV30,TRBJ2-7,TRBD1,-
TGTGCCAGCAGTGACCACTTCCCTAGCGGGAGACCTCCCGACAGCCCGGGCGAGCAGTACTTC,CASSDHFPSGRPPDSPGEQYF,TRBV6-4,TRBJ2-7,TRBD2,-
TGTGCCAGCAGCCAAGATGTTGACAGCTCCTACGAGCAGTACTTC,CASSQDVDSSYEQYF,TRBV4-2,TRBJ2-7,-,-
TGCGCCAGCAGTTTTGACCCTAGCGGGAATGGGTGGAATGAGCAGTTCTTC,CASSFDPSGNGWNEQFF,TRBV5-1,TRBJ2-1,TRBD2,-
TGCGCCAGCAGGGTAGCGGGAGGTGAGGAGACCCAGTACTTC,CASRVAGGEETQYF,TRBV10-2,TRBJ2-5,TRBD2,-
TGTGCCAGCAGCATCTTGCCGGGACAGGTGGCCACCTTC,CASSILPGQVATF,TRBV9,TRBJ1-2,TRBD1,-
TGTGCCAGCAGTGGGGGACCGGGCTACACCTTC,CASSGGPGYTF,TRBV11-2,TRBJ1-2,-,-
TGCAGTGCTAGTATATCGGGACCCTACAATGAGCAGTTCTTC,CSASISGPYNEQFF,TRBV20-1,TRBJ2-1,-,-
TGTGCCAGTAGGGACTCAGGGGGCACTGAAGCTTTCTTT,CASRDSGGTEAFF,TRBV19,TRBJ1-1,TRBD1,few